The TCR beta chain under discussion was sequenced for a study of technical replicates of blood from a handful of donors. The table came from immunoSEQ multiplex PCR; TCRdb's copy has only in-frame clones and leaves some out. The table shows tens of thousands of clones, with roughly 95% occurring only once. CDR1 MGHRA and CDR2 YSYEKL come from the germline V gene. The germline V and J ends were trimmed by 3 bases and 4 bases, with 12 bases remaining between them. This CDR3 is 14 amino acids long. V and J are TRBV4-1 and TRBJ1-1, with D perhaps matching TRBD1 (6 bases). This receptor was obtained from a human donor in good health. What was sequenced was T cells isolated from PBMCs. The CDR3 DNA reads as TGCGCCAGCAGCCAGAAGACAGGCATCACTGAAGCTTTCTTT. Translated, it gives CASSQKTGITEAFF.